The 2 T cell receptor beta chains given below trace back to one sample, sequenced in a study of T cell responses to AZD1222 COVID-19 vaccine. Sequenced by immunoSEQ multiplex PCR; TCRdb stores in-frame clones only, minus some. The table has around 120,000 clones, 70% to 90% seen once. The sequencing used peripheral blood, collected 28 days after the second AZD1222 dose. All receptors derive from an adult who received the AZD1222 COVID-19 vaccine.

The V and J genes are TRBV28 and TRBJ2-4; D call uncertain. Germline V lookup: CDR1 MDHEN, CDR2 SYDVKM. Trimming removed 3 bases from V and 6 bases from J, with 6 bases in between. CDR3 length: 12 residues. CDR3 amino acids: CASSFPANIQYF. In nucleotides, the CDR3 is TGTGCCAGCAGTTTCCCAGCAAACATTCAGTACTTC.

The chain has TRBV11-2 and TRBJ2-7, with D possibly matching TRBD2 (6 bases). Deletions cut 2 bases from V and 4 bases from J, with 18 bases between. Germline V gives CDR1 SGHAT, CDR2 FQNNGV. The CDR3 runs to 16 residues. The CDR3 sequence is CASSLSSIAAEYEQYF. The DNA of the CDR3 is TGTGCCAGCAGCTTATCATCCATAGCGGCCGAGTACGAGCAGTACTTC. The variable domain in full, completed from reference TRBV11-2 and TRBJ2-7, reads EAGVAQSPRYKIIEKRQSVAFWCNPISGHATLYWYQQILGQGPKLLIQFQNNGVVDDSQLPKDRFSAERLKGVDSTLKIQPAKLEDSAVYLCASSLSSIAAEYEQYFGPGTRLTVT.